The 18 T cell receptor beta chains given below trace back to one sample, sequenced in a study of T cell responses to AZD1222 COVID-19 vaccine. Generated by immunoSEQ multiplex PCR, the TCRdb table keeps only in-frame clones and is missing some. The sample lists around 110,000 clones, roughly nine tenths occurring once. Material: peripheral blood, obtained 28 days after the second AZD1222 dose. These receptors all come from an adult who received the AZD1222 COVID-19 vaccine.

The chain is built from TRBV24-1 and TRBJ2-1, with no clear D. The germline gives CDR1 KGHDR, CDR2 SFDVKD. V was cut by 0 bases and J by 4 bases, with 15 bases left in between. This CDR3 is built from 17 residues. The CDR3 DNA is TGTGCCACCAGTGATTTGCCCCAGGAAGGGATTTACAATGAGCAGTTCTTC. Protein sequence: CATSDLPQEGIYNEQFF.

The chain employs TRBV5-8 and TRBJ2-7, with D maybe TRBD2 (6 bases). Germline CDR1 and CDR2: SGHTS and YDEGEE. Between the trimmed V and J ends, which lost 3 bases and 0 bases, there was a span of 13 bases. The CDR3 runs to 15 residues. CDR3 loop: CASSSPRGSSYEQYF. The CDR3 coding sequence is TGTGCCAGCAGCTCTCCTCGGGGGAGCTCCTACGAGCAGTACTTC. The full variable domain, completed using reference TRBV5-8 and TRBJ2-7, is EAGVTQSPTHLIKTRGQQATLRCSPISGHTSVYWYQQALGLGLQFLLWYDEGEERNRGNFPPRFSGRQFPNYSSELNVNALELEDSALYLCASSSPRGSSYEQYFGPGTRLTVT.

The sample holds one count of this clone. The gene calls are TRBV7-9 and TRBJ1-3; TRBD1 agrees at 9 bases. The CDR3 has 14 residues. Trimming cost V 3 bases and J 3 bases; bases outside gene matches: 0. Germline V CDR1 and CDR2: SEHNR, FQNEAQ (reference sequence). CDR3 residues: CASSLTGGGNTIYF. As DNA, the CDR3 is TGTGCCAGCAGCTTGACAGGGGGTGGAAACACCATATATTTT.

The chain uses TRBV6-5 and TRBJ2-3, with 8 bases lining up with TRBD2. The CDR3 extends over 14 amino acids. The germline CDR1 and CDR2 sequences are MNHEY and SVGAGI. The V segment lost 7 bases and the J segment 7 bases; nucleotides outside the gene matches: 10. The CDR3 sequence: CASNEAGGRNTQYF. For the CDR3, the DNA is TGTGCCAGCAACGAGGCGGGAGGAAGAAATACGCAGTATTTT.

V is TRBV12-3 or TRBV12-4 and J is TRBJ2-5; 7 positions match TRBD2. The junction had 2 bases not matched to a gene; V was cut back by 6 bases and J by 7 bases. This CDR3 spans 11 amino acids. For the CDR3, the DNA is TGTGCCAGCAGCGGGAGGACGACCCAGTACTTC. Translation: CASSGRTTQYF.

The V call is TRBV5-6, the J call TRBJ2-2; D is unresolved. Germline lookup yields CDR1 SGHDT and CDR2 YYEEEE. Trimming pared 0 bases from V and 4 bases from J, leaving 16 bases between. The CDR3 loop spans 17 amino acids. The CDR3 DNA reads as TGTGCCAGCAGCTTGGCTACAAGTGGGAAAACCACCGGGGAGCTGTTTTTT. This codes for CASSLATSGKTTGELFF.

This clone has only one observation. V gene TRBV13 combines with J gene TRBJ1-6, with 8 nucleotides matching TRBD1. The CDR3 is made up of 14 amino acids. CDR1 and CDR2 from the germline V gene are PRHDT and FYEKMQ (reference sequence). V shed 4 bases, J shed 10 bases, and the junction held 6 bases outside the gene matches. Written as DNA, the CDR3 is TGTGCCAGCAGCTCGACAGGGGAAGGGTCACCCCTCCACTTT. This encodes CASSSTGEGSPLHF.

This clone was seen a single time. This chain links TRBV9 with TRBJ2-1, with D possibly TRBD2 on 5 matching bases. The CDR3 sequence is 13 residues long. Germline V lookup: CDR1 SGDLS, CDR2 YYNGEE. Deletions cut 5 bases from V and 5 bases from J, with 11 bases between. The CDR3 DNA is TGTGCCAGCAGTTCCGGGATCCACAATGAGCAGTTCTTC. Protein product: CASSSGIHNEQFF.

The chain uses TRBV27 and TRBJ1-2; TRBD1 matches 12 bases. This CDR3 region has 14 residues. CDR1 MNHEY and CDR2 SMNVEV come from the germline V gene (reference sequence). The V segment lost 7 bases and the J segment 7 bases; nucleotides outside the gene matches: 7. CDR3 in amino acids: CASTMGQGASGYTF. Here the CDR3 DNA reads TGTGCCAGCACCATGGGACAGGGGGCTTCTGGCTACACCTTC.

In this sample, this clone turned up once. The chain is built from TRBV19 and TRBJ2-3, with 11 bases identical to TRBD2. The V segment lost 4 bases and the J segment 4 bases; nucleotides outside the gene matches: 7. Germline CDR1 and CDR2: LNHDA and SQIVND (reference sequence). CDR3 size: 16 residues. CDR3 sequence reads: CASSTLAGGEADTQYF. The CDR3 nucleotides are TGTGCCAGTAGTACCTTAGCGGGAGGGGAGGCAGATACGCAGTATTTT.

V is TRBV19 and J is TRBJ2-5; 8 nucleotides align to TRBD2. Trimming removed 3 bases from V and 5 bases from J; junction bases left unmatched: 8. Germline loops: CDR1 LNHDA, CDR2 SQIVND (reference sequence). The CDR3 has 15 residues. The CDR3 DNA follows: TGTGCCAGTAGTATCCGGGAGGGCTCTGGGGAGACCCAGTACTTC. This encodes CASSIREGSGETQYF.

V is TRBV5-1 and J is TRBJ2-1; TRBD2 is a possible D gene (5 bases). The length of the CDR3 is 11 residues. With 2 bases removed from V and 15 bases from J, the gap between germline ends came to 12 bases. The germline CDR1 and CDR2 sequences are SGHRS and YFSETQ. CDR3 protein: CASSFWGVTFF. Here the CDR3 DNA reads TGCGCCAGCAGCTTTTGGGGAGTTACGTTCTTC.

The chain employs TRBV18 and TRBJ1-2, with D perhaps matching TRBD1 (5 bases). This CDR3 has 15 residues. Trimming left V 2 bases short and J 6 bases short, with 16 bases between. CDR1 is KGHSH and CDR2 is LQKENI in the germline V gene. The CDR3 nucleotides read TGTGCCAGCTCACCAGGGGTTTCCAGGGCGGATGGCTACACCTTC. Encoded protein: CASSPGVSRADGYTF.

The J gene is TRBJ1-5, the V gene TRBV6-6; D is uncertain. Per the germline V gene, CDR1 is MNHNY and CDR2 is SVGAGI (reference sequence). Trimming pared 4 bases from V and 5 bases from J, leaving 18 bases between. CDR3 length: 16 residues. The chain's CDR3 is CASSFADLPADQPQHF. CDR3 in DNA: TGTGCCAGCAGTTTCGCGGACCTTCCCGCCGATCAGCCCCAGCATTTT.

CDR3 coding DNA: TGTGCCAGCTCACCGGGCTCCTACAATGAGCAGTTCTTC. Protein: CASSPGSYNEQFF. This rearrangement joins TRBV18 to TRBJ2-1; D remains unclear. Trimming took off 3 bases at V and 0 bases at J, with 3 bases between the two ends. Germline V gene data show CDR1 as KGHSH and CDR2 as LQKENI. The CDR3 loop spans 13 amino acids.

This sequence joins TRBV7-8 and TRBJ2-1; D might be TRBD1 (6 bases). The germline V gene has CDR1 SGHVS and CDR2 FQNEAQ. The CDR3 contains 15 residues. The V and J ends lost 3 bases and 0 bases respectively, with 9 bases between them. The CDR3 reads CASSFGQSSYNEQFF. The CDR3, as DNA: TGTGCCAGCAGCTTTGGACAGAGCTCCTACAATGAGCAGTTCTTC.

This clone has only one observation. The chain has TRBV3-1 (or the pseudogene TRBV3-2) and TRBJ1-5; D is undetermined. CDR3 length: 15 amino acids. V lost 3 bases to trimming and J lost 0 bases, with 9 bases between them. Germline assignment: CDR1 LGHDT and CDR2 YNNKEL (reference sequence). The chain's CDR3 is CASSHLRDSNQPQHF. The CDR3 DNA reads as TGTGCCAGCAGCCACCTCCGGGATAGCAATCAGCCCCAGCATTTT.

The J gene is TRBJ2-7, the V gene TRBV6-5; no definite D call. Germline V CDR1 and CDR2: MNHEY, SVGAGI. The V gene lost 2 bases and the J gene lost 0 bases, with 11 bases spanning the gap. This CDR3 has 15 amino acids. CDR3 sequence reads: CASSYVRPSSYEQYF. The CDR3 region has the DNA TGTGCCAGCAGTTACGTTCGCCCGAGCTCCTACGAGCAGTACTTC.